Following are 29 T cell receptor beta chains from one sample sequenced in a study of T-cell reconstitution after alpha-beta-depleted transplantation in children. During its preparation, the TCRbeta library received unique molecular identifiers. Via MiXCR, TCRdb re-called the PCR reads, giving one row per CDR3 protein. The table includes hundreds of thousands of distinct CDR3 sequences, about a tenth detected once. The sample consisted of PBMCs, taken before TCRalphabeta/CD19-depleted stem cell transplant. These receptors were taken from a boy younger than two with acute myeloid leukemia, due to receive a stem cell transplant.

For this clonotype: This sequence may be a read error, since a much larger clone differs from it by one base. This chain joins TRBV12-3 or TRBV12-4 and TRBJ1-4; the D is unclear. Trimming pared 3 bases from V and 7 bases from J, leaving 12 bases between. The CDR3 is made up of 14 amino acids. CDR3 sequence: CASSLSSLSEKLFF. The CDR3 region has the DNA TGTGCCAGCAGTTTGTCCAGTTTAAGTGAAAAACTGTTTTTT.

The rearrangement uses TRBV11-2 and TRBJ2-4; 7 positions agree with TRBD1. The germline CDR1 and CDR2 sequences are SGHAT and FQNNGV. CDR3 size: 15 residues. After removal of 2 bases from V and 2 bases from J, the junction contained 3 bases not matched to a gene. CDR3 coding DNA: TGTGCCAGCAGCTTACCCAGGGGGACCAAAAACATTCAGTACTTC. This gives the protein CASSLPRGTKNIQYF.

The sample holds many counts of this clonotype. An end of the junction does not agree with germline; a read error may underlie this. For the CDR3, the DNA is TGTGCTAGCAGCTTGGAAACTAGCGGGGGCACCGGGGAGCTGTTTTTT. It is translated as CASSLETSGGTGELFF. The rearrangement links TRBV7-7 to TRBJ2-2, with TRBD2 identical over 11 bases. The CDR3 is 16 residues long. Germline-derived CDR1 and CDR2 are SSHAT and FNYEAQ (reference sequence).

This clonotype was seen ten or more times. V and J are TRBV28 and TRBJ1-1; maybe TRBD1 (6 bases). CDR3 length: 14 residues. The V gene lost 3 bases and the J gene lost 1 base, with 9 bases spanning the gap. Per germline, CDR1 MDHEN and CDR2 SYDVKM. Here the CDR3 reads CASSLGGQNTEAFF. The CDR3 DNA is TGTGCCAGCAGTTTGGGGGGGCAGAACACTGAAGCTTTCTTT. Variable domain in full (rest from reference TRBV28 and TRBJ1-1): DVKVTQSSRYLVKRTGEKVFLECVQDMDHENMFWYRQDPGLGLRLIYFSYDVKMKEKGDIPEGYSVSREKKERFSLILESASTNQTSMYLCASSLGGQNTEAFFGQGTRLTVV.

This clonotype was seen at least ten times. The chain is built from TRBV12-3 or TRBV12-4 and TRBJ2-7; 7 nucleotides line up with TRBD1. This CDR3 contains 12 residues. V dropped 6 bases and J dropped 9; count of bases not matched to a gene: 8. CDR3 bases: TGTGCCAGCAGCCAAGGACAGGCCGGGCAGTACTTC. It yields the protein CASSQGQAGQYF.

A few counts support this clonotype. The chain recombines TRBV9 with TRBJ1-1; unclear D gene. Trimming pared 4 bases from V and 1 base from J, leaving 23 bases between. Germline assignment: CDR1 SGDLS and CDR2 YYNGEE. This CDR3 has 18 residues. In DNA, the CDR3 is TGTGCCAGCAGCCCCCCCCCCCTCGACGTAGGGCCGAACACTGAAGCTTTCTTT. It specifies CASSPPPLDVGPNTEAFF.

There are many counts of this clonotype. The J gene is TRBJ2-2, the V gene TRBV12-3 or TRBV12-4, with 7 bases lining up with TRBD2. There are 16 residues in the CDR3. Unmatched junction bases numbered 7, after V lost 6 bases and J lost 0 bases. In nucleotides, the CDR3 is TGTGCCAGCAGGCGGAGGACTAGACCGAACACCGGGGAGCTGTTTTTT. Translation gives CASRRRTRPNTGELFF.

Many counts were recorded for this clonotype. The chain employs TRBV25-1 and TRBJ2-2, with D hard to call. Looked up from germline, CDR1 is MGHDK and CDR2 is SYGVNS. The CDR3 loop spans 16 amino acids. The ends were cut back, 2 bases at V and 5 bases at J, with 15 bases in the middle. The CDR3 nucleotides are TGTGCCAGCAGTGAAATGGCGGCCCTTGGGACCGGGGAGCTGTTTTTT. As protein: CASSEMAALGTGELFF. The variable domain in full, with the rest retrieved from reference TRBV25-1 and TRBJ2-2, is EADIYQTPRYLVIGTGKKITLECSQTMGHDKMYWYQQDPGMELHLIHYSYGVNSTEKGDLSSESTVSRIRTEHFPLTLESARPSHTSQYLCASSEMAALGTGELFFGEGSRLTVL.

This chain uses TRBV20-1 with TRBJ1-2; no firm D call. V gave up 3 bases and J gave up 0 bases, with 14 bases separating them. Germline CDR1 is DFQATT and CDR2 is SNEGSKA (reference sequence). This CDR3 is 15 amino acids long. This chain's CDR3 is CSARSGIVPNYGYTF. The CDR3 DNA is TGCAGTGCTAGGAGTGGAATCGTTCCTAACTATGGCTACACCTTC.

This clonotype has ten or more counts. The rearrangement joins TRBV28 to TRBJ1-5; TRBD1 aligns across 8 bases. The J segment lost 0 bases and the V segment lost 5 bases, leaving 6 bases of the junction unmatched. This CDR3 is built from 16 residues. Germline values: CDR1 MDHEN, CDR2 SYDVKM. The CDR3: CASSRQGRGSNQPQHF. The CDR3 nucleotides read TGTGCCAGCAGTAGACAGGGGCGGGGTAGCAATCAGCCCCAGCATTTT.

There are many counts of this clonotype. J is TRBJ2-5 and V is TRBV29-1, with D perhaps TRBD2 (6 bases). The CDR3 is made up of 14 amino acids. Trimming shortened V by 1 base and J by 7 bases, and 16 bases separated the two germline ends. CDR1 and CDR2 (germline): SQVTM, ANQGSEA. For the CDR3, the DNA is TGCAGCGTTGAAGTGGCAGGGAGGTGGGGGACCCAGTACTTC. Its protein product is CSVEVAGRWGTQYF.

This clonotype was recorded at least ten times. The CDR3 DNA is TGTGCCAGCAGGTACCTTGGGAAAAACATTCAGTACTTC. It yields the protein CASRYLGKNIQYF. J is TRBJ2-4 and V is TRBV12-3 or TRBV12-4; D is undetermined. The CDR3 is 13 amino acids. V was cut by 6 bases and J by 4 bases, with 10 bases left in between.

V is TRBV7-2 and J is TRBJ2-7; D unclear. Trimming shortened V by 5 bases and J by 5 bases, and 19 bases separated the two germline ends. This CDR3 spans 15 amino acids. The germline CDR1 and CDR2 sequences are SGHTA and FQGNSA. CDR3 coding DNA: TGTGCCAGCAGCCCGAATGTTGGCCCAAGCCACGAGCAGTACTTC. Protein product: CASSPNVGPSHEQYF.

As regards this clonotype: A single base separates this from a much larger clone, so it may be a read error. This chain uses TRBV28 with TRBJ2-7; D possibly matches TRBD1 or TRBD2 (6 bases each). The CDR3 is 12 amino acids. Germline V gene sequence: CDR1 MDHEN, CDR2 SYDVKM. The DNA for the CDR3 is TGTGCCAGCGGGGGGCCTTGGGACGACCAGTACTTC. This gives the protein CASGGPWDDQYF.

This clonotype was seen many times. The chain links TRBV24-1 to TRBJ2-2; TRBD1 is a possible D gene (6 bases). The CDR3 has 15 amino acids. Trimming removed 7 bases at V and 2 bases at J, with 13 bases between. The germline V gene encodes CDR1 KGHDR and CDR2 SFDVKD. CDR3: CATSPARGNTGELFF. The CDR3 nucleotides read TGTGCCACCAGCCCGGCCAGGGGTAACACCGGGGAGCTGTTTTTT.

This clonotype was recorded at least ten times. The chain links TRBV20-1 to TRBJ2-2; 7 nucleotides align to TRBD1. This CDR3 comprises 15 residues. Germline CDR1 reads DFQATT; CDR2 reads SNEGSKA (reference sequence). J gave up 4 bases and V 1 base, and 6 bases lay outside the gene matches. CDR3 region: CSARGQGFGTGELFF. As DNA, the CDR3 is TGCAGTGCTAGAGGACAGGGATTCGGCACCGGGGAGCTGTTTTTT.

The CDR3 DNA sequence: TGTGCCAGCTCCCAGTGGACTAGCGGGATTACAGATACGCAGTATTTT. It is translated as CASSQWTSGITDTQYF. The chain employs TRBV18 and TRBJ2-3, with 12 bases aligning to TRBD2. This CDR3 region has 16 residues. Germline assignment: CDR1 KGHSH and CDR2 LQKENI. Losses at the gene ends were 6 bases for V and 3 bases for J; bases not matched to a gene: 7.

This clonotype came up many times. The CDR3 bases are TGTGCCATCAGTGAATGGGGGGCGGGCTACGAGCAGTACTTC. Protein product: CAISEWGAGYEQYF. V and J are TRBV10-3 and TRBJ2-7, with D perhaps TRBD1 or TRBD2 (6 bases each). The V end was cut by 3 bases, the J end by 3 bases, with 12 bases between. Germline V gene data show CDR1 as ENHRY and CDR2 as SYGVKD. The CDR3 is made up of 14 amino acids.

This clonotype occurred many times. The J gene is TRBJ2-5, the V gene TRBV29-1; 8 bases are a match to TRBD2. Germline CDR1 and CDR2: SQVTM and ANQGSEA. The CDR3 sequence is 13 residues long. The J segment lost 2 bases and the V segment lost 4 bases, leaving 3 bases of the junction unmatched. In DNA, the CDR3 is TGCAGCGTTGTCCGCGGGAGGCAAGAGACCCAGTACTTC. Its protein product is CSVVRGRQETQYF.

In the case of this clonotype: A clone one base away is much larger, so this may be a read error. The genes are TRBV7-9 and TRBJ2-7; D remains unclear. The germline V gene encodes CDR1 SEHNR and CDR2 FQNEAQ (reference sequence). The CDR3 extends over 15 amino acids. CDR3 DNA sequence: TGTGCCAGCAGGTCAGGTATGGCCCCGTCCTACGAGCTGTACTTC. It yields the protein CASRSGMAPSYELYF.

This clonotype was counted ten times or more. V is TRBV5-1 and J is TRBJ2-5, with D uncertain. Germline loops: CDR1 SGHRS, CDR2 YFSETQ. V was pared by 0 bases and J by 4 bases, with 7 bases between. The CDR3 spans 13 residues. CDR3: CASSLAERETQYF. CDR3 in DNA: TGCGCCAGCAGCTTGGCCGAGAGAGAGACCCAGTACTTC.

This clonotype was recorded many times. The rearrangement uses TRBV7-3 and TRBJ2-3; D is ambiguous. CDR1 is SGHTA and CDR2 is FQGTGA in the germline V gene. There are 18 residues in the CDR3. The V end lost 2 bases, the J end lost 1 base, and 19 bases lay between the germline ends. CDR3 nucleotides: TGTGCCAGCAGCTTAGAAGGCCGAAAGGGAAGGGGCACAGATACGCAGTATTTT. Its protein is CASSLEGRKGRGTDTQYF.

This clonotype was seen at least ten times. The chain uses TRBV27 and TRBJ2-4, with 11 positions matching TRBD1. With 5 bases clipped from V and 0 bases from J, the junction kept 3 bases outside the gene matches. The germline gives CDR1 MNHEY, CDR2 SMNVEV (reference sequence). The CDR3 is 16 amino acids. Written as DNA, the CDR3 is TGTGCCAGCAGTCCCGGGACAGGGGGAGCCAAAAACATTCAGTACTTC. It is translated as CASSPGTGGAKNIQYF.

The table lists this clonotype with many counts. The gene calls are TRBV5-1 and TRBJ2-5; 7 bases line up with TRBD1. There are 14 residues in the CDR3. V shed 2 bases and J 2 bases; nucleotides not matched to a gene: 3. Per the germline V gene, CDR1 is SGHRS and CDR2 is YFSETQ. CDR3 in amino acids: CASSFGRGQETQYF. CDR3 nucleotide sequence: TGCGCCAGCAGCTTCGGCAGGGGGCAAGAGACCCAGTACTTC.

This clonotype appeared once. A clone one base away is much larger, so this may be a read error. The J gene is TRBJ2-5, the V gene TRBV6-1, with D tentatively TRBD2 (7 bases). The CDR3 has 14 residues. V lost 6 bases and J lost 5, with 16 bases in between. Germline assignment: CDR1 MNHNS and CDR2 SASEGT. The CDR3 nucleotides read TGTGCCAGCAGAAAACGGGGGGCAGGGGAGACCCAGTACTTC. Its protein is CASRKRGAGETQYF.

At least ten counts were recorded for this clonotype. J is TRBJ2-7 and V is TRBV10-3; 10 nucleotides align to TRBD1. The CDR3 has 16 amino acids. V was pared by 2 bases and J by 0 bases, with 4 bases of the junction left unmatched. Per the germline V gene, CDR1 is ENHRY and CDR2 is SYGVKD. This chain's CDR3 is CAISEPGQGSSYEQYF. CDR3 nucleotide sequence: TGTGCCATCAGTGAGCCGGGACAGGGGTCCTCCTACGAGCAGTACTTC.

The table lists this clonotype with many counts. The chain has TRBV5-1 and TRBJ2-2; possibly TRBD1 or TRBD2 for D (5 bases each). Trimming stripped 3 bases from V and 4 bases from J, with 16 bases between. Looked up from germline, CDR1 is SGHRS and CDR2 is YFSETQ. The CDR3 is made up of 16 amino acids. CDR3 coding DNA: TGCGCCAGCAGCTACTCGGGGCTCGATGGCACCGGGGAGCTGTTTTTT. It translates to CASSYSGLDGTGELFF.

This clonotype was observed at least ten times. The chain joins TRBV28 to TRBJ2-7, with unresolved D. This CDR3 is built from 12 residues. V was shortened by 1 base and J by 2 bases, with 3 bases between the two germline ends. The germline CDR1 and CDR2 sequences are MDHEN and SYDVKM. This CDR3 reads CASSLFPYEQYF. The DNA for the CDR3 is TGTGCCAGCAGTTTATTCCCCTACGAGCAGTACTTC.

This clonotype was found many times. The chain employs TRBV20-1 and TRBJ2-3; 9 nucleotides align to TRBD2. The CDR3 is 16 residues long. The germline V gene encodes CDR1 DFQATT and CDR2 SNEGSKA (reference sequence). The V gene end was trimmed by 0 bases and the J gene end by 2 bases; junction bases not matched to a gene: 6. This CDR3 is CSARDQLAGVTDTQYF. The CDR3 region has the DNA TGCAGTGCTAGAGATCAACTAGCGGGCGTCACAGATACGCAGTATTTT.